The 31 T cell receptor beta chains presented below share a single source sample, sequenced in a study of OX40 agonist ivuxolimab in advanced cancers. Here immunoSEQ multiplex PCR was the method, and the copy in TCRdb shows in-frame clones only, minus some. This sample carries more than 50,000 clones, just over 90% of them seen once, and the ten largest clones take around 19%. The sequencing used CD4+ or CD8+ T cells sorted from blood, collected in a trial of the OX40 agonist ivuxolimab. The receptors were sampled from an adult with an advanced solid tumor such as melanoma, head and neck, liver or kidney cancer.

Regarding this clone: Other nucleotide sequences from this sample produce the same CDR3. J is TRBJ1-1 and V is TRBV6-4; 8 bases are shared with TRBD1. V lost 5 bases and J lost 4; bases outside the gene matches: 24. Germline V CDR1 and CDR2: MRHNA, SNTAGT. The CDR3 consists of 20 residues. The CDR3, as DNA: TGTGCCAGCAGTACTCATGCTCCCGGGACAGGAGCCCTGATTGGCACTGAAGCTTTCTTT. Encoded protein: CASSTHAPGTGALIGTEAFF.

The count of this clone is one. The V gene is TRBV27, the J gene TRBJ2-1, with 8 bases fitting TRBD2. The germline V gene has CDR1 MNHEY and CDR2 SMNVEV (reference sequence). The CDR3 sequence is 16 residues long. After removal of 2 bases from V and 0 bases from J, the junction contained 3 bases not matched to a gene. CDR3 sequence reads: CASSLGGGSSYNEQFF. CDR3 DNA sequence: TGTGCCAGCAGTTTAGGCGGGGGGAGCTCCTACAATGAGCAGTTCTTC.

This clone came up once. The J gene is TRBJ1-1, the V gene TRBV27, with a weak D call TRBD1 (6 bases). Germline assignment: CDR1 MNHEY and CDR2 SMNVEV (reference sequence). The ends were cut back, 4 bases at V and 4 bases at J, with 10 bases in the middle. The CDR3 loop spans 13 amino acids. CDR3 in amino acids: CASSWRGGTEAFF. CDR3 DNA sequence: TGTGCCAGCAGTTGGCGAGGGGGCACTGAAGCTTTCTTT.

J is TRBJ1-2 and V is TRBV10-3; D gene ambiguous. Trimming took 3 bases from V and 4 from J, leaving 12 bases between them. The V gene's germline CDR1 is ENHRY and CDR2 SYGVKD. The CDR3 loop spans 14 amino acids. In DNA, the CDR3 is TGTGCCATCAGTGAACAGCCCGGCGGCTATGGCTACACCTTC. Protein: CAISEQPGGYGYTF.

This chain links TRBV7-6 with TRBJ2-7; no clear D gene. The germline CDR1 and CDR2 sequences are SGHVS and FNYEAQ. V was clipped by 6 bases and J by 3 bases, with 12 bases between them. The CDR3 totals 13 residues. The CDR3 protein is CASSPTPSYEQYF. CDR3 coding DNA: TGTGCCAGCAGTCCTACCCCCAGCTACGAGCAGTACTTC.

This clone was detected only once. V and J are TRBV7-9 and TRBJ2-3; possibly TRBD1 for D (6 bases). The V gene's germline CDR1 is SEHNR and CDR2 FQNEAQ (reference sequence). The germline V and J ends were trimmed by 5 bases and 3 bases, with 12 bases remaining between them. The CDR3 covers 14 residues. CDR3 nucleotides: TGTGCCAGCAGCCACAGGGTACAAACAGATACGCAGTATTTT. It yields the protein CASSHRVQTDTQYF. Full variable domain (remainder filled in from reference TRBV7-9 and TRBJ2-3): DTGVSQNPRHKITKRGQNVTFRCDPISEHNRLYWYRQTLGQGPEFLTYFQNEAQLEKSRLLSDRFSAERPKGSFSTLEIQRTEQGDSAMYLCASSHRVQTDTQYFGPGTRLTVL.

Only a few counts were recorded for this clone. This chain connects TRBV25-1 to TRBJ1-2, with D possibly TRBD1 on 6 matching bases. Germline lookup yields CDR1 MGHDK and CDR2 SYGVNS. This CDR3 is 11 amino acids long. Trimming took off 10 bases at V and 10 bases at J, with 16 bases between the two ends. This CDR3 reads CATITGTYYTF. The CDR3 DNA reads TGTGCCACCATCACAGGGACCTACTACACCTTC.

The CDR3 nucleotides are TGTGCCAGCAGTCCTCTCCGGACAGGCACTGAAGCTTTCTTT. It specifies CASSPLRTGTEAFF. This chain joins TRBV27 and TRBJ1-1; 7 nucleotides align to TRBD1. Trimming took 5 bases from V and 4 from J; bases not matched to a gene: 7. In germline, CDR1 is MNHEY, CDR2 SMNVEV (reference sequence). This CDR3 is built from 14 residues.

This sequence joins TRBV10-3 and TRBJ1-1; D remains ambiguous. CDR3 length: 15 residues. Trimming shortened V by 7 bases and J by 1 base, and 16 bases separated the two germline ends. The germline V gene has CDR1 ENHRY and CDR2 SYGVKD. The CDR3 nucleotides are TGTGCCATCACCCCCCAGCGAGACCCGAACACTGAAGCTTTCTTT. This gives the protein CAITPQRDPNTEAFF.

The DNA for the CDR3 is TGTGCCAGTAGTACCGGGACTAGCGGGGTGCTAGTCCTCGGGGAGCTGTTTTTT. Its translation: CASSTGTSGVLVLGELFF. The chain has TRBV19 and TRBJ2-2; 13 positions match TRBD2. V was clipped by 4 bases and J by 7 bases; unmatched bases: 12. The CDR3 runs to 18 residues. Germline V gives CDR1 LNHDA, CDR2 SQIVND (reference sequence).

This sequence joins TRBV28 and TRBJ2-7; 9 nucleotides line up with TRBD2. The J segment lost 3 bases and the V segment lost 10 bases, leaving 7 bases of the junction unmatched. This CDR3 has 13 residues. CDR1 and CDR2 (germline): MDHEN, SYDVKM. Here the CDR3 reads CATTSSGVYEQYF. The CDR3 region has the DNA TGTGCCACCACCTCTAGCGGGGTCTACGAGCAGTACTTC.

The rearrangement links TRBV28 to TRBJ1-5; the match to TRBD1 covers 8 bases. Germline CDR1 is MDHEN and CDR2 is SYDVKM. V lost 7 bases to trimming and J lost 5 bases; unmatched junction nucleotides: 7. CDR3 length: 14 residues. The CDR3 reads CASTLGQGYQPQHF. DNA for the CDR3: TGTGCCAGCACACTTGGACAGGGATATCAGCCCCAGCATTTT.

CDR3 in amino acids: CASSSPLAVSYNEQFF. The CDR3 DNA follows: TGTGCCAGCAGTTCCCCCTTGGCCGTGTCCTACAATGAGCAGTTCTTC. This chain uses TRBV6-5 with TRBJ2-1; no firm D call. The CDR3 sequence is 16 residues long. The germline V gene encodes CDR1 MNHEY and CDR2 SVGAGI. The V gene lost 4 bases and the J gene lost 1 base, with 14 bases spanning the gap.

The genes are TRBV5-1 and TRBJ2-1; D is possibly TRBD1 (5 bases). The germline gives CDR1 SGHRS, CDR2 YFSETQ. V lost 0 bases and J lost 10, with 17 bases in between. This CDR3 has 15 residues. The CDR3 loop is CASSLVPRQGDEQFF. CDR3 in DNA: TGCGCCAGCAGCTTGGTCCCCCGGCAGGGTGACGAGCAGTTCTTC.

This sequence joins TRBV29-1 and TRBJ2-7; D remains unclear. This CDR3 has 12 amino acids. Germline CDR1 and CDR2: SQVTM and ANQGSEA. Trimming left V 4 bases short and J 7 bases short, with 14 bases between. The CDR3 nucleotides read TGCAGCGTTGCGACCAGCCTGGGGGAGCAGTACTTC. Translation gives CSVATSLGEQYF.

This clone was counted a few times. This sequence joins TRBV6-6 and TRBJ1-4, with 7 nucleotides matching TRBD1. The CDR3 runs 13 residues. CDR1 and CDR2 (germline): MNHNY, SVGAGI (reference sequence). V was pared by 8 bases and J by 4 bases, with 4 bases of the junction left unmatched. CDR3 DNA sequence: TGTGCCAGCCGGGACAGCATTAATGAAAAACTGTTTTTT. This codes for CASRDSINEKLFF.

The chain links TRBV10-1 to TRBJ2-3; D assignment may be TRBD1 or TRBD2 (5 bases each). Germline CDR1 is WNHNN and CDR2 is SYGVQD (reference sequence). The CDR3 length is 18 residues. Between the trimmed V and J ends, which lost 0 bases and 3 bases, there was a span of 19 bases. In DNA, the CDR3 is TGCGCCAGCAGTGAGTCGGGGTCGGCCTCCTGGGGGACAGATACGCAGTATTTT. Protein sequence: CASSESGSASWGTDTQYF.

The J gene is TRBJ1-5, the V gene TRBV28; D unresolved. CDR3 length equals 13 residues. V was trimmed by 9 bases and J by 5 bases, leaving 14 bases between them. The germline CDR1 and CDR2 sequences are MDHEN and SYDVKM. The chain's CDR3 is CARNPYSDQPQHF. CDR3 nucleotides: TGTGCCAGAAACCCATACAGCGATCAGCCCCAGCATTTT. Combining the CDR3 with reference TRBV28 and TRBJ1-5 gives the whole variable domain DVKVTQSSRYLVKRTGEKVFLECVQDMDHENMFWYRQDPGLGLRLIYFSYDVKMKEKGDIPEGYSVSREKKERFSLILESASTNQTSMYLCARNPYSDQPQHFGDGTRLSIL.

Note on this clone: A read error may account for a junction end that differs from germline. The CDR3 sequence: CASSGAGEEIQYF. The CDR3 bases are TGTGCCAGCAGTGGGGCGGGGGAGGAGATCCAGTACTTC. The genes are TRBV6-1 and TRBJ2-5, with 7 positions matching TRBD2. Germline CDR1 MNHNS, CDR2 SASEGT. The CDR3 length is 13 residues.

The V call is TRBV27, the J call TRBJ1-4; D is perhaps TRBD1 (6 bases). The CDR3 extends over 15 amino acids. V lost 4 bases, J lost 5 bases, and 14 bases lay in between. Germline CDR1 MNHEY, CDR2 SMNVEV (reference sequence). CDR3 sequence: CASSSTTGLNEKLFF. CDR3 sequence (DNA): TGTGCCAGCAGTTCGACGACAGGCCTGAATGAAAAACTGTTTTTT.

The rearrangement joins TRBV23-1 to TRBJ2-3; 8 nucleotides line up with TRBD2. TRBV23-1 is recorded as an ORF, its role being uncertain. CDR3 length equals 15 residues. The V segment lost 2 bases and the J segment 5 bases; nucleotides outside the gene matches: 6. The CDR3 here is CASSQSGGLIDTQYF. CDR3 nucleotide sequence: TGCGCCAGCAGTCAAAGCGGGGGATTAATAGATACGCAGTATTTT.

The genes are TRBV7-3 and TRBJ2-7; D possibly corresponds to TRBD1 (6 bases). Deletions cut 7 bases from V and 4 bases from J, with 20 bases between. The CDR3 extends over 15 amino acids. The germline gives CDR1 SGHTA, CDR2 FQGTGA. CDR3 in amino acids: CASTPGSGQMYEQYF. CDR3 bases: TGTGCCAGCACCCCCGGGTCAGGACAGATGTACGAGCAGTACTTC.

The chain employs TRBV4-1 and TRBJ1-5; D unclear. Trimming removed 0 bases at V and 0 bases at J, with 9 bases between. This CDR3 comprises 16 residues. In germline, CDR1 is MGHRA, CDR2 YSYEKL. CDR3 coding DNA: TGCGCCAGCAGCCAAGACAATTCATATAGCAATCAGCCCCAGCATTTT. Protein sequence: CASSQDNSYSNQPQHF.

The gene calls are TRBV5-8 and TRBJ2-2; D is unresolved. Germline lookup yields CDR1 SGHTS and CDR2 YDEGEE. The CDR3 spans 16 residues. V was trimmed by 0 bases and J by 2 bases, leaving 11 bases between them. The chain's CDR3 is CASSLDRRINTGELFF. In nucleotides, the CDR3 is TGTGCCAGCAGCTTGGACCGAAGAATTAACACCGGGGAGCTGTTTTTT.

The gene calls are TRBV7-9 and TRBJ2-5; the D is unclear. Germline lookup yields CDR1 SEHNR and CDR2 FQNEAQ (reference sequence). CDR3 size: 15 residues. Trimming left V 5 bases short and J 1 base short, with 14 bases between. As DNA, the CDR3 is TGTGCCAGCAGCCTTTACGGCTCTACCCAAGAGACCCAGTACTTC. It codes for CASSLYGSTQETQYF.

This clone was recorded at least ten times. The chain employs TRBV2 and TRBJ2-7; 7 nucleotides align to TRBD1. The CDR3 runs to 15 residues. The germline CDR1 and CDR2 sequences are SNHLY and FYNNEI. Losses at the gene ends were 6 bases for V and 2 bases for J; bases not matched to a gene: 10. CDR3 bases: TGTGCCAGCAGAGCCGGGACAGCTATCACCTACGAGCAGTACTTC. Amino acids: CASRAGTAITYEQYF.

The CDR3 is CASSGLNNEQFF. As DNA, the CDR3 is TGTGCCAGCAGCGGCTTAAACAATGAGCAGTTCTTC. The chain couples TRBV9 to TRBJ2-1, with D hard to call. The germline gives CDR1 SGDLS, CDR2 YYNGEE. This CDR3 contains 12 residues. The V end was cut by 3 bases, the J end by 5 bases, with 6 bases between.

This chain connects TRBV6-1 to TRBJ2-3; D possibly corresponds to TRBD2 (6 bases). The germline V gene encodes CDR1 MNHNS and CDR2 SASEGT. V lost 4 bases and J lost 6, with 20 bases in between. The CDR3 is 16 amino acids. The CDR3 protein is CASSGLGLIGPDTQYF. The CDR3 region has the DNA TGTGCCAGCAGTGGACTAGGACTAATCGGGCCCGATACGCAGTATTTT.

This rearrangement joins TRBV15 to TRBJ1-5; weak D call: TRBD1 (6 bases). This CDR3 has 15 amino acids. Trimming removed 0 bases from V and 4 bases from J, with 10 bases in between. The germline V gene encodes CDR1 LNHNV and CDR2 YYDKDF (reference sequence). CDR3 nucleotides: TGTGCCACCAGCAGAGACCAGGGGACGAATCAGCCCCAGCATTTT. It yields the protein CATSRDQGTNQPQHF.

This sequence joins TRBV7-2 and TRBJ2-3, with TRBD1 as a possible D gene (6 bases). The V and J ends lost 7 bases and 2 bases respectively, with 19 bases between them. In germline, CDR1 is SGHTA, CDR2 FQGNSA. This CDR3 comprises 16 residues. In DNA form, the CDR3 reads TGTGCCAGCAAAGACGGGCCGACAGGTTTCACAGATACGCAGTATTTT. Amino acid sequence: CASKDGPTGFTDTQYF.

The chain employs TRBV27 and TRBJ2-2; D call uncertain. The CDR3 sequence is 13 residues long. Trimming removed 3 bases at V and 2 bases at J, with 4 bases between. Germline V lookup: CDR1 MNHEY, CDR2 SMNVEV (reference sequence). The CDR3 DNA sequence: TGTGCCAGCAGTTTCCTTAACACCGGGGAGCTGTTTTTT. It encodes CASSFLNTGELFF.